This paragraph reports one T cell receptor beta chain. The target of this receptor is not known. Base qualities are not at hand, and no much larger clone is one base apart. The source of the sample is a study of blood T cell repertoires in COVID-19 (dated by TCRdb to between 2020 and 2021). As for the study more broadly: Samples covering the acute and convalescent phases of COVID-19 were provided by collaborators in the United States, Italy and Spain. The prospective study material was composed of cDNA or gDNA derived from T cells, B-cell-depleted T cells, or PBMCs. Subjects who had been exposed to COVID-19, were actively infected with it, or had recovered from it provided the deeply sampled blood TCRbeta repertoires that made up the dataset. The repertoires were made available in a free public database intended to serve as a resource for research on the immune response to SARS-CoV-2. Samples came from the ongoing ImmuneRACE study (first 160 participants) plus 1,254 subjects from 6 global collaborators. Sample metadata almost always included a de-identified subject ID, COVID-19 status, age in years and sex. Where available, HLA class I and class II types were taken from metadata supplied by the sample provider and were not determined by assay-based typing. Study-level results and caveats: The amount of clinical and demographic metadata varied by source and participant and was provided uncurated.

Collaborating institutions collected whole blood in K2EDTA tubes following their own protocols. For TCRbeta analysis, collaborators shipped samples in one of three forms: frozen whole blood, isolated PBMCs, or DNA extracted from either of those sample types. TCRbeta CDR3 regions were amplified from genomic DNA using the immunoSEQ Assay, a bias-controlled multiplex PCR. Concerning the study's data processing: The number of nucleated cells in each sample was estimated from the amplification of reference gene primers within the assay. To quantify the absolute abundance of each unique TCRbeta CDR3 rearrangement, sequence reads were collapsed and filtered. Productive Simpson clonality was computed per sample as the square root of Simpson's diversity index over productive rearrangements. In its TCRdb copy, this immuneACCESS table keeps in-frame sequences only and misses some clones. Where compared with another copy, unresolved V genes explain less than half of these, and the others have no known cause. V, J and clone size derive from that table, while D and trimming were established from the DNA sequence. Recorded for this sample are under 450,000 clones; more than 75% of them occurred a single time. The ten largest make up 1.1% of the sample.

Source material: peripheral blood. The TCR sequence derives from a human donor with acute or convalescent COVID-19. The donor label of this sample is uncertain.

CDR3 reads: CASSLEAPGGGNTIYF. The nucleotide sequence is given as TGCGCCAGCAGCTTGGAGGCGCCGGGAGGAGGAAACACCATATATTTT. The rearrangement combines TRBV5-1 with TRBJ1-3; a confident D gene designation cannot be given. Trimming takes 0 bases from V and 4 bases from J, and the germline ends sit 14 bases apart. The germline V gene specifies SGHRS as CDR1 and YFSETQ as CDR2. The CDR3, cysteine through phenylalanine, is 16 amino acids long. CDR3 DNA is the only sequence kept; it has 48 bases, read in frame from the first base.